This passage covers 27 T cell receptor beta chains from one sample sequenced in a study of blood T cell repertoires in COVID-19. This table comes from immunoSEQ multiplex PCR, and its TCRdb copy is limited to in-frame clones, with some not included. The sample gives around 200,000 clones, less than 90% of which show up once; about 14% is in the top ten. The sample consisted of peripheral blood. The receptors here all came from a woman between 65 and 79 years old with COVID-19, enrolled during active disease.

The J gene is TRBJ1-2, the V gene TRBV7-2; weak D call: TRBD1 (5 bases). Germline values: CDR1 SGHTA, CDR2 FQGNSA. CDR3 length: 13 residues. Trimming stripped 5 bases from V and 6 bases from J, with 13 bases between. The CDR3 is CASSQQAPDGYTF. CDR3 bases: TGTGCCAGCAGCCAACAGGCACCTGATGGCTACACCTTC.

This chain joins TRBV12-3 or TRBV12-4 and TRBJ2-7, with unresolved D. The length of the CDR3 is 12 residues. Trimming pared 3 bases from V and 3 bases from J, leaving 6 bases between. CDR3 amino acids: CASSLAFYEQYF. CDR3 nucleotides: TGTGCCAGCAGTTTGGCTTTCTACGAGCAGTACTTC.

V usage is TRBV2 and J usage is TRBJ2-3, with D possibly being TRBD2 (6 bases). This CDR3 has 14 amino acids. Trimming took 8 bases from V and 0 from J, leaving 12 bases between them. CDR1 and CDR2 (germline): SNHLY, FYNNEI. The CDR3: CASSWGDSTDTQYF. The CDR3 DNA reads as TGTGCCAGCTCTTGGGGGGATAGCACAGATACGCAGTATTTT.

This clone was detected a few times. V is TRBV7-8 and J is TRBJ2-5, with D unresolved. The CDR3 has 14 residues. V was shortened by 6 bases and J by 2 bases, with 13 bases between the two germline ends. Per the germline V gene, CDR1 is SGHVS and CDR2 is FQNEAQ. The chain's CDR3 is CASRSSSLQETQYF. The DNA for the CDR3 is TGTGCCAGCAGAAGTAGTAGTCTACAAGAGACCCAGTACTTC.

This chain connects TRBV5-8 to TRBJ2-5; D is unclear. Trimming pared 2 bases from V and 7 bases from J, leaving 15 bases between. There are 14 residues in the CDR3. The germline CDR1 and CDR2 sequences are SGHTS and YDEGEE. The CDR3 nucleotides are TGTGCCAGCAGCTTAAATGGGCGCCTGGGGACCCAGTACTTC. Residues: CASSLNGRLGTQYF.

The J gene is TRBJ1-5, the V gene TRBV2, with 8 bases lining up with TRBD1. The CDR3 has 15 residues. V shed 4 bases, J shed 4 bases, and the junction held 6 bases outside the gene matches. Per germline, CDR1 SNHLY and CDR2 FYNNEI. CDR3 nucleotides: TGTGCCAGCAGTGCTCAGGGGGCTTCAAATCAGCCCCAGCATTTT. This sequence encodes CASSAQGASNQPQHF.

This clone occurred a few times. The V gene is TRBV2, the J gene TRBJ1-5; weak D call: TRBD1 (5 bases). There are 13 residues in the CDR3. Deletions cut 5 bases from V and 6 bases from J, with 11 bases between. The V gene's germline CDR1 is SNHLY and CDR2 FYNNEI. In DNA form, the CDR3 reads TGTGCCAGCAGTCAGGGTTTCGGTCAGCCCCAGCATTTT. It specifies CASSQGFGQPQHF.

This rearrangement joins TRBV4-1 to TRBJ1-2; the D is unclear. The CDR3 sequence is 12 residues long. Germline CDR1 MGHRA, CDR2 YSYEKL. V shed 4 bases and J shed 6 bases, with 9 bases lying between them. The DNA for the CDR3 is TGCGCCAGCAGCCCGGGGTTCCATGGCTACACCTTC. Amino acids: CASSPGFHGYTF.

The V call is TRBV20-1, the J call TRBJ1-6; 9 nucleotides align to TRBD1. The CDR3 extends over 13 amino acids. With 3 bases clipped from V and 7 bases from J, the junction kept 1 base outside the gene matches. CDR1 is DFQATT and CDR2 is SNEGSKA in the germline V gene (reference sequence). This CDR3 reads CSASGQGNSPLHF. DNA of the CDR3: TGCAGTGCTAGTGGACAGGGGAATTCACCCCTCCACTTT.

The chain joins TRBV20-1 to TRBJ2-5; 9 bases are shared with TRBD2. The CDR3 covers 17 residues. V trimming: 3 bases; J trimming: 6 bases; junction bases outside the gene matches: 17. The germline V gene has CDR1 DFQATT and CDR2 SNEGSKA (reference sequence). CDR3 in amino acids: CSASSPAGRGGRKTQYF. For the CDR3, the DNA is TGCAGTGCTAGTTCCCCGGCGGGGCGGGGGGGCCGTAAGACCCAGTACTTC.

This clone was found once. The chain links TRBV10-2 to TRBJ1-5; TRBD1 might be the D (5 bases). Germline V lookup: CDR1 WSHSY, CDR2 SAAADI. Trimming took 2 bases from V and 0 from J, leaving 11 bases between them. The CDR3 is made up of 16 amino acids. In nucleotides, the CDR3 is TGCGCCAGCAGTGAGGTCGGGGGTCTTAGCAATCAGCCCCAGCATTTT. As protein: CASSEVGGLSNQPQHF.

CDR3 loop: CASSEASYNEQFF. The CDR3, as DNA: TGTGCCAGCAGTGAAGCTTCATACAATGAGCAGTTCTTC. The rearrangement links TRBV6-1 to TRBJ2-1; the D is unclear. Trimming took off 0 bases at V and 4 bases at J, with 4 bases between the two ends. This CDR3 is 13 amino acids long. Germline CDR1 MNHNS, CDR2 SASEGT.

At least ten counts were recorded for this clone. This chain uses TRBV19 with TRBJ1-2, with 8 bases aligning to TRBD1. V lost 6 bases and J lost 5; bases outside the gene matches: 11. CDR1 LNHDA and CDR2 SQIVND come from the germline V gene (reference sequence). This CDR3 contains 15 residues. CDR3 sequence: CASRSGQGQGYGYTF. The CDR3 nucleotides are TGTGCCAGTAGATCCGGACAGGGACAAGGATATGGCTACACCTTC. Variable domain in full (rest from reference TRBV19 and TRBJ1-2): DGGITQSPKYLFRKEGQNVTLSCEQNLNHDAMYWYRQDPGQGLRLIYYSQIVNDFQKGDIAEGYSVSREKKESFPLTVTSAQKNPTAFYLCASRSGQGQGYGYTFGSGTRLTVV.

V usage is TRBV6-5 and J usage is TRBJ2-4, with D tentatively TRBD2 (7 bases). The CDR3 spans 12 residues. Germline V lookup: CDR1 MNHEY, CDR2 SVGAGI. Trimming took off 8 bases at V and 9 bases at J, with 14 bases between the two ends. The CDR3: CASGTGRAIQYF. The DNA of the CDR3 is TGTGCCAGCGGAACAGGGAGGGCCATTCAGTACTTC.

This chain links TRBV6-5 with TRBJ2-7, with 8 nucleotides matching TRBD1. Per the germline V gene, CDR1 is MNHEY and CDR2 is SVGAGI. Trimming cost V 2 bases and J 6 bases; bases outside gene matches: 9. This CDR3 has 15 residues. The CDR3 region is CASSYRQGAKSEQYF. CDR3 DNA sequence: TGTGCCAGCAGTTACAGGCAGGGGGCAAAGTCCGAGCAGTACTTC.

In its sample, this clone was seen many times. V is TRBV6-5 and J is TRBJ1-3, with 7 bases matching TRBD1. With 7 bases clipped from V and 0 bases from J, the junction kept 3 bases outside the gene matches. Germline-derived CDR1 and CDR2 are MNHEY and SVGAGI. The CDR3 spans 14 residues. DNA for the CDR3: TGTGCCAGCATAAGGGGGCCCTCTGGAAACACCATATATTTT. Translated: CASIRGPSGNTIYF.

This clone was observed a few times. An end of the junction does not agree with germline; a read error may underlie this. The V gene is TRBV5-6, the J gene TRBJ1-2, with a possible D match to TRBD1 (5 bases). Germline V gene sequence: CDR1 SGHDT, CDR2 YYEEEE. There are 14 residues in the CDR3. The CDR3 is CASSLSWQTRVAPF. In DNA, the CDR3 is TGTGCCAGCAGCTTGTCGTGGCAGACCAGGGTGGCCCCCTTC.

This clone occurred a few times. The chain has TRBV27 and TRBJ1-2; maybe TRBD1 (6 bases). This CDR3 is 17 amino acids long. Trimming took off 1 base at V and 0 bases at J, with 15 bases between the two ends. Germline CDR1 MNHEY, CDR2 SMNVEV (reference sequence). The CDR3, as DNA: TGTGCCAGCAGTTTATTCGGGACACAGGGAGCTAACTATGGCTACACCTTC. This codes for CASSLFGTQGANYGYTF.

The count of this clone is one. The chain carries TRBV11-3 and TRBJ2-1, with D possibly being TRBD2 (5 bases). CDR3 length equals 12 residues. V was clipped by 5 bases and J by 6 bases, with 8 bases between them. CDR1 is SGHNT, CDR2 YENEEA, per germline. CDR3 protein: CASSGRGNEQFF. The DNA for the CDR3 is TGTGCCAGCAGCGGTCGGGGCAATGAGCAGTTCTTC.

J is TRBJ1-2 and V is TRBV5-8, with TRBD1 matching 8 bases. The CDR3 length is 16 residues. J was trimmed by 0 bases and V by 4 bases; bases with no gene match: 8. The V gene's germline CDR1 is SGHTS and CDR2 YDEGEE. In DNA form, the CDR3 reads TGTGCCAGCAGCCCACTCCCGGGACAGGCTAACTATGGCTACACCTTC. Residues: CASSPLPGQANYGYTF.

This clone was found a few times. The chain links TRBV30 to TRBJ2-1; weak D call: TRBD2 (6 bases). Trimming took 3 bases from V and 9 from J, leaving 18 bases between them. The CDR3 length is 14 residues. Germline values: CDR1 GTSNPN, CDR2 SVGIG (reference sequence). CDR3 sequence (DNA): TGTGCCTGGAGGGGTCGGTCGGGAGAGCTTGAGCAGTTCTTC. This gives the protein CAWRGRSGELEQFF.

CDR3 DNA: TGCGCCAGCAGCGCAGGAACCCTTAACACTGAAGCTTTCTTT. Translation: CASSAGTLNTEAFF. V and J are TRBV10-1 and TRBJ1-1; D unclear. This CDR3 region has 14 residues. With 6 bases removed from V and 2 bases from J, the gap between germline ends came to 13 bases. CDR1 and CDR2 (germline): WNHNN, SYGVQD (reference sequence).

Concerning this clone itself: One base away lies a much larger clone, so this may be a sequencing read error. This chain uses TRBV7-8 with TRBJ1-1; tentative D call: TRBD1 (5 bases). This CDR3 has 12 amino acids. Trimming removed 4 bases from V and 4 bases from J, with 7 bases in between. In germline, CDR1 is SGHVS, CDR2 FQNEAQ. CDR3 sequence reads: CASSSGGTEAFF. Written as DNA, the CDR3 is TGTGCCAGCAGCTCGGGGGGCACTGAAGCTTTCTTT.

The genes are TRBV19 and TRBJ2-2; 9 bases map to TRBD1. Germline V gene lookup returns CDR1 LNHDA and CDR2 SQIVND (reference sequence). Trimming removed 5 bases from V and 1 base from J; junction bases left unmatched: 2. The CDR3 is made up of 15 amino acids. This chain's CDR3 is CASSLDRGNTGELFF. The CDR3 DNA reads TGTGCCAGTAGTCTGGACAGGGGGAACACCGGGGAGCTGTTTTTT.

For the CDR3, the DNA is TGTGCCAGCAGCTTAAGGACTAGCTCCCTCTACGAGCAGTACTTC. This gives the protein CASSLRTSSLYEQYF. V is TRBV7-2 and J is TRBJ2-7, with 8 bases matching TRBD2. Germline V gives CDR1 SGHTA, CDR2 FQGNSA. The V and J ends lost 2 bases and 3 bases, in that order; junction bases with no gene match: 6. CDR3 length equals 15 residues. Filled out from reference TRBV7-2 and TRBJ2-7, the complete variable domain reads GAGVSQSPSNKVTEKGKDVELRCDPISGHTALYWYRQSLGQGLEFLIYFQGNSAPDKSGLPSDRFSAERTGGSVSTLTIQRTQQEDSAVYLCASSLRTSSLYEQYFGPGTRLTVT.

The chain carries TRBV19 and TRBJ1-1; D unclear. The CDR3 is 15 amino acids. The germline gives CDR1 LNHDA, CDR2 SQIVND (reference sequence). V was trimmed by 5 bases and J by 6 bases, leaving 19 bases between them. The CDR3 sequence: CASSVRSGQTPEAFF. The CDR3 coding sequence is TGTGCCAGTAGTGTTCGCTCTGGGCAGACCCCTGAAGCTTTCTTT.

In DNA, the CDR3 is TGTGCCAGCAGCCAGCGCCTAGCGTCTTCCAATGAGCAGTTCTTC. It codes for CASSQRLASSNEQFF. The rearrangement joins TRBV4-2 to TRBJ2-1, with D maybe TRBD2 (6 bases). The CDR3 has 15 amino acids. The germline V gene has CDR1 LGHNA and CDR2 YNFKEQ. Trimming stripped 3 bases from V and 6 bases from J, with 15 bases between.